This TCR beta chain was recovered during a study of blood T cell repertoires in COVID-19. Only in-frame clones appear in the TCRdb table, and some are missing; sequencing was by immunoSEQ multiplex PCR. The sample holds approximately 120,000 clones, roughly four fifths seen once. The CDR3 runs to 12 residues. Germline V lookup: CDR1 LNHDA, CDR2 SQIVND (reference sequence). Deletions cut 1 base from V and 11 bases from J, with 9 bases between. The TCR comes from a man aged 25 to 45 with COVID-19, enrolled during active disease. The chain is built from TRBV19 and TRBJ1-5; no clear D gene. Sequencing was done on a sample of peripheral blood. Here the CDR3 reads CASSIAAGSQHF. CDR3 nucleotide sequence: TGTGCCAGTAGTATAGCGGCAGGATCCCAGCATTTT.